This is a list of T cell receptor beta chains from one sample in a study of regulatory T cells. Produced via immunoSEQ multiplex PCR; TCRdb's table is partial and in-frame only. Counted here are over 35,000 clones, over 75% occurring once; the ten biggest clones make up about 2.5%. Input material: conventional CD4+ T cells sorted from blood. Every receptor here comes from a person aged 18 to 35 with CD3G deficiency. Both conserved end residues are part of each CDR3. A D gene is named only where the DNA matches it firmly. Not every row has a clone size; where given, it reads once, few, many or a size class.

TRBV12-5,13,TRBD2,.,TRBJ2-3,TGTGCCAGTAGCTCCAGCGGGACCGATACGCAGTATTTT,CASSSSGTDTQYF
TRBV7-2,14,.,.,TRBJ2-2,TGTGCCAGCAGTTTCTCGGCCGGCACCGGGGAGCTGTTTTTT,CASSFSAGTGELFF
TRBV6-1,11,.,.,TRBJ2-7,TGTGCCAGCAGTGCCTTTATGGAGCAGTACTTC,CASSAFMEQYF
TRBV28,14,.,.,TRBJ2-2,TGTGCCAGCAGTAGACTAAGGGGTCCCGGGGAGCTGTTTTTT,CASSRLRGPGELFF
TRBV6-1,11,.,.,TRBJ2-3,TGTGCCAGCGCCGGGGAGAATACGCAGTATTTT,CASAGENTQYF
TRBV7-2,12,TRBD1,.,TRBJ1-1,TGTGCCAGCAGCTACTACAGGGGTGAAGCTTTCTTT,CASSYYRGEAFF
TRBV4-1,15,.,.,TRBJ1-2,TGCGCCAGCAGACCATCAGCGGGGGCTAACTATGGCTACACCTTC,CASRPSAGANYGYTF
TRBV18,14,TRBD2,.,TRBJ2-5,TGTGCCAGCTCACCCGAGCGGGGGGGTTTGGAGCAGTACTTC,CASSPERGGLEQYF
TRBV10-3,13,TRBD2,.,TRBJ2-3,TGTGCCACTCGACTAGCGGGTCGAGATACGCAGTATTTT,CATRLAGRDTQYF
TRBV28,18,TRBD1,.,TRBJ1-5,TGTGCCAGCAGTTTCCGGGACAGGTTTTTGTTTAGCAATCAGCCCCAGCATTTT,CASSFRDRFLFSNQPQHF
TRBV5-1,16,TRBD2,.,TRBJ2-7,TGCGCCAGCAGCGAGGGTGCGGGGGGGTTGATCTACGAGCAGTACTTC,CASSEGAGGLIYEQYF
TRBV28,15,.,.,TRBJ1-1,TGTGCCAGCAGTCCCGGCGACACAGGGAAGGCTGAAGCTTTCTTT,CASSPGDTGKAEAFF
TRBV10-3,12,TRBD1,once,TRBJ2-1,TGTGCCATCAGTGCCACAGGGGATGAGCAGTTCTTC,CAISATGDEQFF
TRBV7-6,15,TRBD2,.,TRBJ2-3,TGTGCCAGCAGCCCTAGCGGGAGAGGGGCAGATACGCAGTATTTT,CASSPSGRGADTQYF
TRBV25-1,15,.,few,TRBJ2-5,TGTGCCAGCAGTGAATCTCGGGGGGCGGGAGAGACCCAGTACTTC,CASSESRGAGETQYF
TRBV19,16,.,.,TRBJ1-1,TGTGCCAGTAGGCGAACCGGGACACGACCGAACACTGAAGCTTTCTTT,CASRRTGTRPNTEAFF
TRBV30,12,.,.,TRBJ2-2,TGTGCCTGGAGCGAGTTCGCCGGGGAGCTGTTTTTT,CAWSEFAGELFF
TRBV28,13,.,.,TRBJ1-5,TGTGCCAGCAGCCGATGGGGGGATCAGCCCCAGCATTTT,CASSRWGDQPQHF
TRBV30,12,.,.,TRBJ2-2,TGTGCCTGGAAACGGGGGAAAGGGGAGCTGTTTTTT,CAWKRGKGELFF
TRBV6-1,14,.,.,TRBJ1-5,TGTGCCAGCGCCCAAACCCTCGGCGGTCAGCCCCAGCATTTT,CASAQTLGGQPQHF
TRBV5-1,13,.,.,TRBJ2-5,TGCGCCAGCAGAAGGGCTTTCCAAGAGACCCAGTACTTC,CASRRAFQETQYF
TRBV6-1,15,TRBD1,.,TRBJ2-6,TGTGCCAGCAGGACAGGGGGATCTGGGGCCAACGTCCTGACTTTC,CASRTGGSGANVLTF
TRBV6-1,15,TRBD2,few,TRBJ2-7,TGTGCCAGCAGCATGACTAGCGGGGTCTCCTACGAGCAGTACTTC,CASSMTSGVSYEQYF
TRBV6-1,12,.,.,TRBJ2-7,TGTGCCAGCAGTGATTATAGCTCCGAGCAGTACTTC,CASSDYSSEQYF
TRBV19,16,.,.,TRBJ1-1,TGTGCCAGTAGGGCCCAGTCCGGACCTATGAACACTGAAGCTTTCTTT,CASRAQSGPMNTEAFF
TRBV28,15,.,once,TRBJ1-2,TGTGCCAGCAGTCCCCGGTCGGGCACAGGGTATGGCTACACCTTC,CASSPRSGTGYGYTF
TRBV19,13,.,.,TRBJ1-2,TGTGCCAGTAGTCGAGGGTGGAACTATGGCTACACCTTC,CASSRGWNYGYTF
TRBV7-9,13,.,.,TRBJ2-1,TGTGCCAGCAGCCATACGGGGGTTTGGGAGCAGTTCTTC,CASSHTGVWEQFF
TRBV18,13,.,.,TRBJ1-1,TGTGCCAGCTCACCTCAAGCGAACACTGAAGCTTTCTTT,CASSPQANTEAFF
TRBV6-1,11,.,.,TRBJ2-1,TGTGCCAGTCCGTGGGGTAATGAGCAGTTCTTC,CASPWGNEQFF
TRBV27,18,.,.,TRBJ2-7,TGTGCCAGCAGTCCTATAACCGCAGGCGGACTGCAGCTACGAGAGCAGTACTTC,CASSPITAGGLQLREQYF
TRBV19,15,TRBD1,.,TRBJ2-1,TGTGCCAGTAGTATCCGACAGGGGGTGAGGAATGAGCAGTTCTTC,CASSIRQGVRNEQFF
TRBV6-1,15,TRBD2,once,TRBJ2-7,TGTGCCAGCAGGAGAGAGCGGGAGGGAACCTACGAGCAGTACTTC,CASRREREGTYEQYF
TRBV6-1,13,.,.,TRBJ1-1,TGTGCCAGCAGTGAGAATTTCCCGGGTGAAGCTTTCTTT,CASSENFPGEAFF
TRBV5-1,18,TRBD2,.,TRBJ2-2,TGCGCCAGCAGCTTGGACGGGACTAGCGGGAGTCGGACCGGGGAGCTGTTTTTT,CASSLDGTSGSRTGELFF
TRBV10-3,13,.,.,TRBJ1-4,TGTGCCACCAGACGGCAAACTAATGAAAAACTGTTTTTT,CATRRQTNEKLFF
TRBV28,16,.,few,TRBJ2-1,TGTGCCAGCAGTCCCCGGGGCGGGAAGGGTACAATGATGCAGTTCTTC,CASSPRGGKGTMMQFF
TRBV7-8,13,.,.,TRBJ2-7,TGTGCCAGCAGCTTAGGGACTTATCGCGAGCAGTACTTC,CASSLGTYREQYF
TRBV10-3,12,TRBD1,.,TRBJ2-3,TGTGCCACCCAGGGGGCCACAGATACGCAGTATTTT,CATQGATDTQYF
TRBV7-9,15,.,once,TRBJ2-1,TGTGCCAGCAGCCCCCGGGGGCTAGAAGGGAATGAGCAGTTCTTC,CASSPRGLEGNEQFF
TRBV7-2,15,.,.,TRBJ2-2,TGTGCCAGCAAGCGACAGGTCTCGAACACCGGGGAGCTGTTTTTT,CASKRQVSNTGELFF
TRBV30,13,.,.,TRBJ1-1,TGTGCCTGGAGGCAAAGGATGAACACTGAAGCTTTCTTT,CAWRQRMNTEAFF
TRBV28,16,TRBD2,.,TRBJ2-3,TGTGCCAGCAGTCCTCGACTAGCGGGGAGCACAGATACGCAGTATTTT,CASSPRLAGSTDTQYF
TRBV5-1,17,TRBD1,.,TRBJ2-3,TGCGCCAGCAGCCCGGCAACCCACGGGACAGCTGGGGTAACGCAGTATTTT,CASSPATHGTAGVTQYF
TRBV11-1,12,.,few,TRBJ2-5,TGTGCCAGCAGCCCGAATCGGGAGACCCAGTACTTC,CASSPNRETQYF
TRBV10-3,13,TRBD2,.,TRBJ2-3,TGTGCCATCAGAGCCAGCGGGGAAGATACGCAGTATTTT,CAIRASGEDTQYF
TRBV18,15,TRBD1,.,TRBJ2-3,TGTGCCAGCTCACCACGGGACAGACCCACAGATACGCAGTATTTT,CASSPRDRPTDTQYF
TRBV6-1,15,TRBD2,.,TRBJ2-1,TGTGCCAGCAATAAGGGAGGGACTATCTACAATGAGCAGTTCTTC,CASNKGGTIYNEQFF
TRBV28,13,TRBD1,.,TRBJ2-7,TGTGCCAGCTCGAGACAGGGAGCCTACGAGCAGTACTTC,CASSRQGAYEQYF
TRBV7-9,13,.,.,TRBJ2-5,TGTGCCAGCAGCCCGGCCGTCGGGGAGACCCAGTACTTC,CASSPAVGETQYF
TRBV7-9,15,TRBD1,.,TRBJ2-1,TGTGCCAGCAGCTGGGGACAGGGGGAGGACAATGAGCAGTTCTTC,CASSWGQGEDNEQFF
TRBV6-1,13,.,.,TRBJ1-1,TGTGCCAGCAGTGGACAGTCCTACACTGAAGCTTTCTTT,CASSGQSYTEAFF
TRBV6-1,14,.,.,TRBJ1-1,TGTGCCAGCAGTTCCTGGGTGGGGGTCCCTGAAGCTTTCTTT,CASSSWVGVPEAFF
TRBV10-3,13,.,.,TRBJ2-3,TGTGCCATCAAAGGAACGGACACAGATACGCAGTATTTT,CAIKGTDTDTQYF
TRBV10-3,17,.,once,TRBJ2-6,TGTGCCATCAGCGCAGGGAACTGGAACTCTGGGGCCAACGTCCTGACTTTC,CAISAGNWNSGANVLTF